Following are 5 T cell receptor beta chains from one sample sequenced in a study of shared clonotypes between healthy human individuals. The protocol was immunoSEQ multiplex PCR, while the TCRdb copy is restricted to in-frame clones and leaves out a portion. The sample shows 2,500,000 or so clones, just over 90% of them seen only once. Sequencing was carried out using naive CD4+ T cells sorted from blood. Subset defined: CD45RA+ positively selected. Receptors were obtained from a man younger than 35 in good health.

The chain joins TRBV4-1 to TRBJ2-1, with 9 bases identical to TRBD1. The junction had 8 bases not matched to a gene; V was cut back by 3 bases and J by 2 bases. Germline-derived CDR1 and CDR2 are MGHRA and YSYEKL. CDR3 length equals 17 residues. The CDR3 nucleotides read TGCGCCAGCAGCCAGGCCGGGACAGGGAAGACCTACAATGAGCAGTTCTTC. Translating it yields CASSQAGTGKTYNEQFF.

This rearrangement joins TRBV11-2 to TRBJ2-1; 12 bases are a match to TRBD2. V lost 3 bases to trimming and J lost 4 bases; unmatched junction nucleotides: 7. CDR3 length: 17 amino acids. Germline V gives CDR1 SGHAT, CDR2 FQNNGV. CDR3 sequence reads: CASSFSEGTSGYNEQFF. The CDR3 nucleotides are TGTGCCAGCAGCTTTTCAGAGGGGACTAGCGGGTACAATGAGCAGTTCTTC.

This chain links TRBV9 with TRBJ2-3; D uncertain. This CDR3 has 14 amino acids. Trimming stripped 3 bases from V and 6 bases from J, with 14 bases between. The V gene's germline CDR1 is SGDLS and CDR2 YYNGEE. CDR3 amino acids: CASSGQYGWDTQYF. For the CDR3, the DNA is TGTGCCAGCAGCGGTCAATACGGGTGGGATACGCAGTATTTT.

V gene TRBV5-1 combines with J gene TRBJ2-1; no firm D call. Trimming took 1 base from V and 6 from J, leaving 14 bases between them. CDR1 is SGHRS and CDR2 is YFSETQ in the germline V gene. This CDR3 region has 15 residues. The CDR3: CASSLRSASTNEQFF. CDR3 DNA sequence: TGCGCCAGCAGCTTGCGTTCGGCTTCTACCAATGAGCAGTTCTTC. Filled out from reference TRBV5-1 and TRBJ2-1, the complete variable domain reads KAGVTQTPRYLIKTRGQQVTLSCSPISGHRSVSWYQQTPGQGLQFLFEYFSETQRNKGNFPGRFSGRQFSNSRSEMNVSTLELGDSALYLCASSLRSASTNEQFFGPGTRLTVL.

The J gene is TRBJ1-5, the V gene TRBV11-2; D may be TRBD1 (6 bases). The CDR3 has 14 amino acids. Trimming stripped 6 bases from V and 3 bases from J, with 12 bases between. Germline loops: CDR1 SGHAT, CDR2 FQNNGV. The CDR3, as DNA: TGTGCCAGCAGTCGCCAGGGGAACAATCAGCCCCAGCATTTT. It is translated as CASSRQGNNQPQHF.